The 3 T cell receptor beta chains below were found in one sample sequenced in a study of a mutant IDH1 vaccine in newly diagnosed glioma. Assay used: immunoSEQ multiplex PCR; TCRdb lists only in-frame clones, some missing. The table records tens of thousands of clones, 60% to 85% of them present only once. Described time point: week 35, safety follow-up. What each vaccine dose contained was 300 ug of mutant IDH1 20-mer peptide, accompanied by topical imiquimod. These receptors have no known antigen. This specimen consisted of PBMCs, obtained from a glioma patient whose treatment included an IDH1 peptide vaccine. The receptor source for this set is a man aged 35 to 55 with glioma.

This rearrangement joins TRBV9 to TRBJ2-1, with D maybe TRBD2 (5 bases). The CDR3 loop spans 13 amino acids. With 4 bases removed from V and 6 bases from J, the gap between germline ends came to 11 bases. Germline values: CDR1 SGDLS, CDR2 YYNGEE. Here the CDR3 reads CASSPWGANEQFF. As DNA, the CDR3 is TGTGCCAGCAGCCCATGGGGAGCCAATGAGCAGTTCTTC.

The chain links TRBV5-1 to TRBJ2-3, with D uncertain. V lost 4 bases and J lost 2, with 5 bases in between. This CDR3 has 12 amino acids. Germline values: CDR1 SGHRS, CDR2 YFSETQ. CDR3 nucleotides: TGCGCCAGCAGCCCGAACACAGATACGCAGTATTTT. This translates into CASSPNTDTQYF.

The chain couples TRBV30 to TRBJ2-1; D is possibly TRBD2 (6 bases). Looked up from germline, CDR1 is GTSNPN and CDR2 is SVGIG (reference sequence). The CDR3 length is 16 residues. V was pared by 3 bases and J by 0 bases, with 15 bases between. CDR3 protein: CAWSPRGLPSYNEQFF. In DNA, the CDR3 is TGTGCCTGGAGCCCTCGGGGACTGCCCTCCTACAATGAGCAGTTCTTC.